Below, 32 T cell receptor beta chains from the same sample are listed, as sequenced in a study of a mutant IDH1 vaccine in newly diagnosed glioma. These receptors' antigens are unknown. The assay was immunoSEQ multiplex PCR, and TCRdb's table has in-frame clones only and misses some. In the table there are 77,000 or so clones, 80% to 90% of which are singletons. Time point in this sample: week 47, end of study. With topical imiquimod, each dose of the vaccine consisted of 300 ug of mutant IDH1 20-mer peptide. The sample in question was PBMCs, obtained from a glioma patient whose treatment included an IDH1 peptide vaccine. The receptor set was obtained from a man between 35 and 55 years old with glioma.

The chain is built from TRBV4-3 and TRBJ2-1, with TRBD2 identical over 8 bases. V dropped 4 bases and J dropped 3; count of bases not matched to a gene: 5. CDR1 and CDR2 (germline): LGHNA, YSLEER. The CDR3 loop spans 15 amino acids. The CDR3 region has the DNA TGCGCCAGCAGCCCGACTAGCGCGGACTACAATGAGCAGTTCTTC. Encoded protein: CASSPTSADYNEQFF.

The chain has TRBV7-2 and TRBJ2-1, with TRBD2 matching over 8 bases. The CDR3 length is 14 residues. V trimming: 7 bases; J trimming: 2 bases; junction bases outside the gene matches: 4. The V gene's germline CDR1 is SGHTA and CDR2 FQGNSA. The CDR3 sequence is CASTAGVTYNEQFF. The CDR3 DNA sequence: TGTGCCAGCACAGCGGGAGTCACCTACAATGAGCAGTTCTTC.

The chain links TRBV28 to TRBJ2-5; D is perhaps TRBD1 (6 bases). Trimming took off 4 bases at V and 5 bases at J, with 14 bases between the two ends. The CDR3 is 14 residues long. In germline, CDR1 is MDHEN, CDR2 SYDVKM. In nucleotides, the CDR3 is TGTGCCAGCAGTTCGGGACAACAAGGGGAGACCCAGTACTTC. Its translation is CASSSGQQGETQYF.

The chain carries TRBV7-6 and TRBJ1-5; D call uncertain. The CDR3 has 14 residues. V shed 1 base and J shed 2 bases, with 6 bases lying between them. Germline loops: CDR1 SGHVS, CDR2 FNYEAQ. The CDR3 coding sequence is TGTGCCAGCAGCTTAGAACTAGGCAATCAGCCCCAGCATTTT. This codes for CASSLELGNQPQHF. Variable domain in full (rest from reference TRBV7-6 and TRBJ1-5): GAGVSQSPRYKVTKRGQDVALRCDPISGHVSLYWYRQALGQGPEFLTYFNYEAQQDKSGLPNDRFSAERPEGSISTLTIQRTEQRDSAMYRCASSLELGNQPQHFGDGTRLSIL.

A note on this clone: At one end the junction does not follow the germline gene, possibly because of a read error. V gene TRBV7-7 combines with J gene TRBJ2-2; perhaps TRBD1 as D (5 bases). Germline CDR1 is SSHAT and CDR2 is FNYEAQ (reference sequence). This CDR3 is built from 12 residues. DNA of the CDR3: TGTGCTAGCAGCCAGGGCACCGGGGAGCTGTTTTTT. Translated: CASSQGTGELFF.

The chain is built from TRBV7-2 and TRBJ1-3, with 7 bases fitting TRBD1. With 5 bases clipped from V and 0 bases from J, the junction kept 1 base outside the gene matches. CDR3 length equals 14 residues. The germline gives CDR1 SGHTA, CDR2 FQGNSA. CDR3 nucleotides: TGTGCCAGCAGCCGACAGGGCTCTGGAAACACCATATATTTT. This translates into CASSRQGSGNTIYF.

The chain is built from TRBV4-1 and TRBJ2-7; either TRBD1 or TRBD2 may fit D (5 bases each). The CDR3 runs 13 residues. Germline lookup yields CDR1 MGHRA and CDR2 YSYEKL. Trimming removed 0 bases at V and 9 bases at J, with 12 bases between. This chain's CDR3 is CASSQEPGPLQYF. The CDR3 DNA reads TGCGCCAGCAGCCAAGAGCCGGGACCGTTGCAGTACTTC.

Points on this clone: Other DNA sequences within the sample encode an identical CDR3. Written as DNA, the CDR3 is TGTGCCAGCAGCCCGACTAGCGGGACCCAAGAGACCCAGTACTTC. Its protein product is CASSPTSGTQETQYF. The V and J genes are TRBV6-5 and TRBJ2-5, with TRBD2 identical over 11 bases. With 6 bases clipped from V and 1 base from J, the junction kept 4 bases outside the gene matches. CDR1 is MNHEY and CDR2 is SVGAGI in the germline V gene. This CDR3 spans 15 amino acids.

The chain employs TRBV5-4 and TRBJ2-4; D ambiguous. CDR3 length: 13 residues. The V and J ends lost 1 base and 8 bases respectively, with 10 bases between them. CDR1 SGHNT and CDR2 YYREEE come from the germline V gene (reference sequence). Here the CDR3 DNA reads TGTGCCAGCAGCTTGCTTGGGGTAGACATTCAGTACTTC. It translates to CASSLLGVDIQYF. The variable domain in full, completed from reference TRBV5-4 and TRBJ2-4, reads ETGVTQSPTHLIKTRGQQVTLRCSSQSGHNTVSWYQQALGQGPQFIFQYYREEENGRGNFPPRFSGLQFPNYSSELNVNALELDDSALYLCASSLLGVDIQYFGAGTRLSVL.

The chain couples TRBV5-8 to TRBJ1-3; perhaps TRBD1 as D (6 bases). The CDR3 extends over 16 amino acids. The germline V and J ends were trimmed by 0 bases and 0 bases, with 10 bases remaining between them. The germline gives CDR1 SGHTS, CDR2 YDEGEE. CDR3 in DNA: TGTGCCAGCAGCTTGGGGTTCAGGGGCTCTGGAAACACCATATATTTT. This encodes CASSLGFRGSGNTIYF.

The chain links TRBV11-1 to TRBJ2-1; 14 bases line up with TRBD2. V shed 5 bases and J 3 bases; nucleotides not matched to a gene: 3. Germline loops: CDR1 SGHAT, CDR2 FQDESV (reference sequence). The CDR3 runs to 16 residues. The CDR3 bases are TGTGCCAGCAGCCGACTAGCGGGAGGGCTCTACAATGAGCAGTTCTTC. Its protein is CASSRLAGGLYNEQFF.

The chain uses TRBV9 and TRBJ2-1; D may be TRBD1 or TRBD2 (5 bases each). CDR1 and CDR2 (germline): SGDLS, YYNGEE. This CDR3 region has 14 residues. V was shortened by 1 base and J by 5 bases, with 10 bases between the two germline ends. The CDR3 DNA follows: TGTGCCAGCAGCGTATGGGGGACCAACAATGAGCAGTTCTTC. Protein: CASSVWGTNNEQFF.

DNA for the CDR3: TGTGCCTGGAGTGGGACGTACGAGCAGTACTTC. This encodes CAWSGTYEQYF. This chain links TRBV30 with TRBJ2-7; D gene unclear. The CDR3 loop spans 11 amino acids. V gave up 1 base and J gave up 4 bases, with 5 bases separating them. Germline CDR1 and CDR2: GTSNPN and SVGIG (reference sequence). Using reference TRBV30 and TRBJ2-7 for the parts outside the CDR3, the full variable domain is SQTIHQWPATLVQPVGSPLSLECTVEGTSNPNLYWYRQAAGRGLQLLFYSVGIGQISSEVPQNLSASRPQDRQFILSSKKLLLSDSGFYLCAWSGTYEQYFGPGTRLTVT.

This clone has only a few counts. The chain joins TRBV5-1 to TRBJ1-2; 9 nucleotides align to TRBD1. V lost 5 bases and J lost 8; bases outside the gene matches: 7. Germline CDR1 and CDR2: SGHRS and YFSETQ. The CDR3 runs 13 residues. This CDR3 is CASSSQGASGYTF. As DNA, the CDR3 is TGCGCCAGCAGTTCACAGGGGGCGAGCGGCTACACCTTC.

The chain carries TRBV6-1 and TRBJ1-5; the D is unclear. The CDR3 contains 12 residues. Trimming removed 3 bases from V and 6 bases from J, with 6 bases in between. CDR1 is MNHNS and CDR2 is SASEGT in the germline V gene. The CDR3 nucleotides read TGTGCCAGCAGTGATTTCCCTCAGCCCCAGCATTTT. Translation: CASSDFPQPQHF.

This clone was counted once. The CDR3 sequence is CASSSPEVYTDTQYF. In nucleotides, the CDR3 is TGTGCCAGCAGTTCCCCTGAGGTCTACACAGATACGCAGTATTTT. The rearrangement links TRBV27 to TRBJ2-3; no clear D gene. This CDR3 region has 15 residues. Trimming took off 4 bases at V and 2 bases at J, with 13 bases between the two ends. Germline CDR1 and CDR2: MNHEY and SMNVEV (reference sequence).

The chain has TRBV29-1 and TRBJ1-1, with D possibly being TRBD1 (5 bases). V shed 4 bases and J shed 2 bases, with 11 bases lying between them. CDR1 and CDR2 from the germline V gene are SQVTM and ANQGSEA. The CDR3 length is 13 residues. As DNA, the CDR3 is TGCAGCGTTGGTCTGGGGGGAAACACTGAAGCTTTCTTT. This sequence encodes CSVGLGGNTEAFF.

This chain joins TRBV5-1 and TRBJ2-3, with D perhaps matching TRBD1 (7 bases). The CDR3 extends over 15 amino acids. Germline V lookup: CDR1 SGHRS, CDR2 YFSETQ. The V end was cut by 4 bases, the J end by 2 bases, with 14 bases between. The CDR3 here is CASSLRGADTDTQYF. CDR3 coding DNA: TGCGCCAGCAGCCTCAGGGGGGCTGACACAGATACGCAGTATTTT.

This chain uses TRBV5-1 with TRBJ2-3; D uncertain. From germline, CDR1 is SGHRS and CDR2 YFSETQ. The CDR3 is made up of 11 amino acids. Deletions cut 2 bases from V and 3 bases from J, with 1 base between. The CDR3 DNA follows: TGCGCCAGCAGCTTAACAGATACGCAGTATTTT. Residues: CASSLTDTQYF.

The genes are TRBV7-9 and TRBJ2-1, with 9 bases aligning to TRBD2. CDR1 is SEHNR, CDR2 FQNEAQ, per germline (reference sequence). The CDR3 loop spans 16 amino acids. V shed 1 base, J shed 3 bases, and the junction held 4 bases outside the gene matches. CDR3 amino acids: CASSLVPAGGYNEQFF. DNA of the CDR3: TGTGCCAGCAGCTTAGTGCCAGCGGGGGGCTACAATGAGCAGTTCTTC.

This chain joins TRBV5-5 and TRBJ2-1, with D possibly TRBD1 on 5 matching bases. V shed 1 base and J shed 8 bases, with 7 bases lying between them. Germline CDR1 SGHKS, CDR2 YYEKEE (reference sequence). The CDR3 loop spans 12 amino acids. This CDR3 reads CASSLPGYEQFF. The CDR3 DNA sequence: TGTGCCAGCAGCTTGCCAGGGTATGAGCAGTTCTTC.

The chain couples TRBV29-1 to TRBJ2-7, with 8 positions matching TRBD1. Germline-derived CDR1 and CDR2 are SQVTM and ANQGSEA. The CDR3 has 17 residues. Trimming removed 0 bases from V and 1 base from J; junction bases left unmatched: 11. The CDR3 sequence: CSVEDRQGARGSYEQYF. CDR3 in DNA: TGCAGCGTTGAAGATCGTCAGGGGGCGAGGGGTTCCTACGAGCAGTACTTC.

This clone was seen only once. The V call is TRBV2, the J call TRBJ1-6; 11 nucleotides align to TRBD1. There are 21 residues in the CDR3. The V gene's germline CDR1 is SNHLY and CDR2 FYNNEI. J lost 2 bases, V lost 6 bases, and 18 bases had no gene match. Here the CDR3 reads CASRLNTGTGGWKAYNSPLHF. The CDR3 nucleotides read TGTGCCAGCAGACTGAATACCGGGACAGGGGGATGGAAAGCCTATAATTCACCCCTCCACTTT.

This sequence joins TRBV6-1 and TRBJ2-7; 11 nucleotides line up with TRBD1. After removal of 10 bases from V and 0 bases from J, the junction contained 5 bases not matched to a gene. There are 14 residues in the CDR3. CDR1 and CDR2 from the germline V gene are MNHNS and SASEGT. CDR3 sequence reads: CATLGQGGSYEQYF. Written as DNA, the CDR3 is TGTGCCACCCTGGGACAGGGGGGCTCCTACGAGCAGTACTTC.

The genes are TRBV28 and TRBJ2-5; no clear D. TRBJ2-7 matches the DNA end more closely, so the J call is doubtful. This CDR3 is 15 amino acids long. Germline assignment: CDR1 MDHEN and CDR2 SYDVKM. CDR3 loop: CASAYERTYTYEQYF. The CDR3, as DNA: TGTGCCAGCGCCTACGAACGGACGTATACCTACGAGCAGTACTTC.

This clone was seen once. The rearrangement uses TRBV10-3 and TRBJ1-5, with D possibly being TRBD1 (5 bases). The V gene lost 2 bases and the J gene lost 2 bases, with 10 bases spanning the gap. The CDR3 runs to 15 residues. Germline CDR1 and CDR2: ENHRY and SYGVKD. CDR3 loop: CAISEGLQGNQPQHF. The CDR3 bases are TGTGCCATCAGTGAGGGCCTACAGGGCAATCAGCCCCAGCATTTT.

The chain combines TRBV30 with TRBJ2-7; D possibly uses TRBD1 or TRBD2 (6 bases each). Germline V gives CDR1 GTSNPN, CDR2 SVGIG (reference sequence). The CDR3 has 13 residues. V shed 5 bases and J shed 2 bases, with 13 bases lying between them. Here the CDR3 reads CAWAGGSTYEQYF. For the CDR3, the DNA is TGTGCCTGGGCCGGGGGCTCAACCTACGAGCAGTACTTC. The whole variable domain, filled in from reference TRBV30 and TRBJ2-7, reads SQTIHQWPATLVQPVGSPLSLECTVEGTSNPNLYWYRQAAGRGLQLLFYSVGIGQISSEVPQNLSASRPQDRQFILSSKKLLLSDSGFYLCAWAGGSTYEQYFGPGTRLTVT.

The chain joins TRBV27 to TRBJ1-5; TRBD1 agrees at 9 bases. Germline V gene sequence: CDR1 MNHEY, CDR2 SMNVEV (reference sequence). The CDR3 sequence is 16 residues long. Trimming took 5 bases from V and 7 from J; bases not matched to a gene: 12. CDR3 in DNA: TGTGCCAGCAGTCTCCTGGGACAGGGACCCAACCAGCCCCAGCATTTT. Its translation is CASSLLGQGPNQPQHF.

This rearrangement joins TRBV2 to TRBJ1-1; D may be TRBD1 (5 bases). The V end was cut by 0 bases, the J end by 7 bases, with 9 bases between. CDR3 length equals 13 residues. Germline V gene data show CDR1 as SNHLY and CDR2 as FYNNEI. The CDR3 DNA sequence: TGTGCCAGCAGTGAAGCCCGGGGGAATGAAGCTTTCTTT. Translation gives CASSEARGNEAFF.

CDR3 residues: CASSTGLAGGQFF. DNA for the CDR3: TGTGCCAGTAGTACCGGACTAGCGGGAGGGCAGTTCTTC. The chain carries TRBV19 and TRBJ2-1; 14 nucleotides line up with TRBD2. Germline V gives CDR1 LNHDA, CDR2 SQIVND (reference sequence). This CDR3 has 13 residues. The J segment lost 12 bases and the V segment lost 4 bases, leaving 2 bases of the junction unmatched.

The J gene is TRBJ2-5, the V gene TRBV7-9; perhaps TRBD1 as D (5 bases). The germline V gene has CDR1 SEHNR and CDR2 FQNEAQ (reference sequence). The germline V and J ends were trimmed by 0 bases and 0 bases, with 5 bases remaining between them. The CDR3 totals 14 residues. The CDR3 nucleotides read TGTGCCAGCAGCTTAGCGGACAACCAAGAGACCCAGTACTTC. Amino acid sequence: CASSLADNQETQYF.

This clone was found once. The rearrangement uses TRBV5-1 and TRBJ1-3; D might be TRBD1 (6 bases). Trimming cost V 4 bases and J 4 bases, with 21 bases left between them. The germline gives CDR1 SGHRS, CDR2 YFSETQ. The CDR3 has 17 residues. The CDR3 DNA sequence: TGCGCCAGCAGCCAGTCACAGGGACCCAGTTCAGGAAACACCATATATTTT. This gives the protein CASSQSQGPSSGNTIYF.